This entry lists 20 T cell receptor beta chains sequenced from one sample in a study of cytomegalovirus exposure and HLA in healthy donors. The PCR employed 60 Vbeta primers together with 13 Jbeta primers. Measured with immunoSEQ multiplex PCR; TCRdb has only the in-frame clones, and not every one. Here the sample spans 150,000 to 200,000 clones, approximately 80% being singletons. The material sequenced was PBMCs. These TCRs come from a male donor in good health and CMV-seronegative.

This chain uses TRBV4-1 with TRBJ1-1, with a possible D match to TRBD1 (5 bases). Trimming shortened V by 1 base and J by 1 base, and 13 bases separated the two germline ends. The CDR3 extends over 16 amino acids. Germline values: CDR1 MGHRA, CDR2 YSYEKL. The CDR3 sequence: CASSQGPGRGNTEAFF. DNA of the CDR3: TGCGCCAGCAGCCAAGGCCCGGGGAGGGGGAACACTGAAGCTTTCTTT.

This rearrangement joins TRBV5-1 to TRBJ2-2; D perhaps matches TRBD2 (6 bases). The germline CDR1 and CDR2 sequences are SGHRS and YFSETQ. V lost 3 bases to trimming and J lost 1 base, with 10 bases between them. CDR3 length: 15 amino acids. This CDR3 is CASSSAGGNTGELFF. The DNA for the CDR3 is TGCGCCAGCAGCTCAGCCGGGGGGAACACCGGGGAGCTGTTTTTT.

The chain links TRBV7-2 to TRBJ2-5; D perhaps matches TRBD1 (6 bases). In germline, CDR1 is SGHTA, CDR2 FQGNSA. The CDR3 has 14 amino acids. Trimming left V 5 bases short and J 7 bases short, with 17 bases between. The CDR3 loop is CASSIGQPDGTQYF. The CDR3 DNA follows: TGTGCCAGCAGCATAGGACAGCCCGACGGGACCCAGTACTTC.

The chain has TRBV18 and TRBJ2-1; 8 nucleotides match TRBD2. Per germline, CDR1 KGHSH and CDR2 LQKENI. V lost 4 bases, J lost 2 bases, and 7 bases stayed unmatched. This CDR3 spans 16 amino acids. The CDR3 spells CASSRGGTSPYNEQFF. CDR3 coding DNA: TGTGCCAGCTCACGGGGAGGGACTAGTCCCTACAATGAGCAGTTCTTC. The full variable domain, with the rest looked up from reference TRBV18 and TRBJ2-1, is NAGVMQNPRHLVRRRGQEARLRCSPMKGHSHVYWYRQLPEEGLKFMVYLQKENIIDESGMPKERFSAEFPKEGPSILRIQQVVRGDSAAYFCASSRGGTSPYNEQFFGPGTRLTVL.

There are a few counts of this clone. The chain recombines TRBV5-1 with TRBJ2-1, with 10 nucleotides matching TRBD1. V shed 0 bases and J 5 bases; nucleotides not matched to a gene: 2. The CDR3 consists of 15 residues. The germline V gene has CDR1 SGHRS and CDR2 YFSETQ. The CDR3 region is CASSLVGQGHNEQFF. DNA of the CDR3: TGCGCCAGCAGCTTGGTGGGACAGGGGCACAATGAGCAGTTCTTC.

Regarding this clone: Its ends do not fully match the called genes, so a read error is possible. The chain uses TRBV7-9 and TRBJ1-4; D is perhaps TRBD1 (6 bases). The length of the CDR3 is 14 residues. The germline V gene has CDR1 SEHNR and CDR2 FQNEAQ (reference sequence). This CDR3 is CSSSTDRRGEKLFF. The CDR3 bases are TGTTCCAGCAGCACGGACAGACGTGGTGAAAAACTGTTTTTT.

This clone was seen more than once but under ten times. The DNA for the CDR3 is TGTGCCAGCAGTTGGACATCCGATTACTCCTACAATGAGCAGTTCTTC. This gives the protein CASSWTSDYSYNEQFF. The chain combines TRBV2 with TRBJ2-1, with D possibly being TRBD1 (5 bases). Germline V CDR1 and CDR2: SNHLY, FYNNEI. The V and J ends lost 5 bases and 0 bases respectively, with 14 bases between them. This CDR3 region has 16 residues.

CDR3 coding DNA: TGTGCCAGCAGCCGACGGGGGGGCGGGAATCAGCCCCAGCATTTT. Protein product: CASSRRGGGNQPQHF. This chain links TRBV28 with TRBJ1-5; possible D gene TRBD1, 6 bases. CDR3 length equals 15 residues. The germline gives CDR1 MDHEN, CDR2 SYDVKM. Trimming removed 6 bases from V and 4 bases from J, with 16 bases in between.

The chain joins TRBV7-9 to TRBJ2-3, with 7 bases fitting TRBD1. The CDR3 sequence is 15 residues long. From germline, CDR1 is SEHNR and CDR2 FQNEAQ (reference sequence). After removal of 3 bases from V and 3 bases from J, the junction contained 6 bases not matched to a gene. The chain's CDR3 is CASSFRGGQTDTQYF. CDR3 nucleotide sequence: TGTGCCAGCAGCTTCCGAGGGGGCCAGACAGATACGCAGTATTTT.

The chain employs TRBV7-2 and TRBJ1-4; no reliable D call. Trimming took 5 bases from V and 7 from J, leaving 11 bases between them. This CDR3 region has 13 residues. Germline V CDR1 and CDR2: SGHTA, FQGNSA. The CDR3 protein is CASSLYLGEKLFF. The CDR3 DNA follows: TGTGCCAGCAGCCTTTATCTCGGTGAAAAACTGTTTTTT.

The chain recombines TRBV6-1 with TRBJ2-7; D is unresolved. Between the trimmed V and J ends, which lost 1 base and 1 base, there was a span of 8 bases. This CDR3 has 14 amino acids. In germline, CDR1 is MNHNS, CDR2 SASEGT. CDR3 sequence: CASSEEIPSYEQYF. For the CDR3, the DNA is TGTGCCAGCAGTGAAGAAATCCCTTCCTACGAGCAGTACTTC.

The chain uses TRBV5-4 and TRBJ2-7; weak D call: TRBD2 (6 bases). The CDR3 contains 13 residues. Germline V gene data show CDR1 as SGHNT and CDR2 as YYREEE (reference sequence). The V and J ends lost 4 bases and 5 bases respectively, with 13 bases between them. CDR3 residues: CASSLGSRDEQYF. CDR3 coding DNA: TGTGCCAGCAGCCTCGGGAGTAGGGACGAGCAGTACTTC. The full variable domain, completed using reference TRBV5-4 and TRBJ2-7, is ETGVTQSPTHLIKTRGQQVTLRCSSQSGHNTVSWYQQALGQGPQFIFQYYREEENGRGNFPPRFSGLQFPNYSSELNVNALELDDSALYLCASSLGSRDEQYFGPGTRLTVT.

The V gene is TRBV25-1, the J gene TRBJ1-5, with TRBD1 identical over 8 bases. The CDR3 contains 17 residues. With 3 bases clipped from V and 1 base from J, the junction kept 8 bases outside the gene matches. CDR1 MGHDK and CDR2 SYGVNS come from the germline V gene. CDR3 bases: TGTGCCAGCAGTGATACCCGGACAGGGTCAAGCAATCAGCCCCAGCATTTT. Encoded protein: CASSDTRTGSSNQPQHF.

V usage is TRBV7-2 and J usage is TRBJ2-1; TRBD1 matches at 12 bases. V was pared by 5 bases and J by 6 bases, with 11 bases of the junction left unmatched. Germline lookup yields CDR1 SGHTA and CDR2 FQGNSA. This CDR3 is built from 17 residues. CDR3 nucleotide sequence: TGTGCCAGCAGCCAAAAGGGGGACAGGGGGCATGGCAATGAGCAGTTCTTC. The encoded protein is CASSQKGDRGHGNEQFF.

This chain joins TRBV7-7 and TRBJ2-1; D is ambiguous. Germline CDR1 and CDR2: SSHAT and FNYEAQ (reference sequence). The CDR3 is 13 amino acids. V was clipped by 1 base and J by 4 bases, with 5 bases between them. This CDR3 reads CASSLDSYNEQFF. CDR3 coding DNA: TGTGCCAGCAGCTTAGATAGTTACAATGAGCAGTTCTTC.

In this sample, this clone turned up a few times. The sample carries other DNA sequences with the same CDR3. The genes are TRBV6-1 and TRBJ2-1, with 9 bases aligning to TRBD2. Trimming at V came to 2 bases and at J to 8 bases, leaving 7 bases not matched to a gene. CDR1 MNHNS and CDR2 SASEGT come from the germline V gene. The CDR3 has 15 residues. This chain's CDR3 is CASSERAGGLDEQFF. In DNA, the CDR3 is TGTGCCAGCAGTGAACGAGCGGGGGGCTTGGATGAGCAGTTCTTC.

The genes are TRBV19 and TRBJ1-1; D possibly corresponds to TRBD1 (5 bases). The CDR3 is made up of 14 amino acids. Germline CDR1 LNHDA, CDR2 SQIVND (reference sequence). V was trimmed by 5 bases and J by 1 base, leaving 11 bases between them. Here the CDR3 DNA reads TGTGCCAGTAGTTCATCAACAGGGAACACTGAAGCTTTCTTT. It yields the protein CASSSSTGNTEAFF.

V is TRBV5-1 and J is TRBJ2-5; TRBD1 matches 10 bases. Germline trimming cut 5 bases from V and 5 bases from J; bases unmatched to any gene: 12. This CDR3 has 16 residues. CDR1 and CDR2 (germline): SGHRS, YFSETQ. DNA of the CDR3: TGCGCCAGCAGTGGTACTGGACAGGGGGTAGGGGAGACCCAGTACTTC. It yields the protein CASSGTGQGVGETQYF.

CDR3 bases: TGTGCCATCAGTGAAGACAGGGGGCAAGGCTACACCTTC. It yields the protein CAISEDRGQGYTF. The rearrangement joins TRBV10-3 to TRBJ1-2; TRBD1 aligns across 10 bases. This CDR3 has 13 residues. Germline V gene sequence: CDR1 ENHRY, CDR2 SYGVKD. Germline trimming cut 3 bases from V and 8 bases from J; bases unmatched to any gene: 3.

This clone has a single count. The chain joins TRBV5-6 to TRBJ1-2, with TRBD1 as a possible D gene (5 bases). CDR3 size: 14 residues. Deletions cut 1 base from V and 6 bases from J, with 13 bases between. Germline V gene lookup returns CDR1 SGHDT and CDR2 YYEEEE. The CDR3 protein is CASSLLGDPDGYTF. The CDR3 region has the DNA TGTGCCAGCAGCTTGTTAGGGGATCCGGATGGCTACACCTTC.